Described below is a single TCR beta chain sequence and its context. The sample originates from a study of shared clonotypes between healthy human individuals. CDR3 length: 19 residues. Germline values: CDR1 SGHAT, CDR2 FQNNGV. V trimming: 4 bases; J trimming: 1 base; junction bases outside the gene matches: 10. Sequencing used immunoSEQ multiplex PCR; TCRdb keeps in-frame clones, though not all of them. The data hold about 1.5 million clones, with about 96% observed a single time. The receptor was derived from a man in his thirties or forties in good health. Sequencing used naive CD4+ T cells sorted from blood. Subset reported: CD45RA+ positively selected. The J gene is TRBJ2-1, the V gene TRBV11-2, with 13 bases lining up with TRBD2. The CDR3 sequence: CASSSLRTSGSLSYNEQFF. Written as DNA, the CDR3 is TGTGCCAGCAGCTCTCTGAGGACTAGCGGGAGTCTTTCCTACAATGAGCAGTTCTTC.